The entry below gives a single TCR beta chain sequence along with its context. Original data processing: How many nucleated cells were present was estimated from reference gene primer amplification. Some clones are missing from TCRdb's copy, which holds only in-frame ones; the method was immunoSEQ multiplex PCR. V and J calls plus clone size are reproduced from that table; the DNA served to infer D and trimming. Of 150,000 to 200,000 clones in the sample, more than 75% were seen once. This specimen comes from a study of blood T cell repertoires in COVID-19. Study-level background: Researchers got acute and convalescent COVID-19 samples from the United States, Italy and Spain. Nucleic acid was either cDNA or gDNA, and it came from T cells, B-cell-depleted T cells, or PBMCs.

Losses at the gene ends were 3 bases for V and 0 bases for J; bases not matched to a gene: 10. This CDR3 is built from 17 residues. The germline gives CDR1 SGHDT, CDR2 YYEEEE. This TCR came from a human donor in a cohort sampled during active COVID-19. V gene TRBV5-6 combines with J gene TRBJ2-7; 9 nucleotides agree with TRBD2. Sequenced input: peripheral blood. The CDR3 DNA reads as TGTGCCAGCAGCTCTCGGGACCTAGCGGGGACCTCCTACGAGCAGTACTTC. Protein sequence: CASSSRDLAGTSYEQYF.